This T cell receptor (beta chain) emerged from a study of T cells in Graves' hyperthyroidism and ophthalmopathy. Study-level points and caveats: Ophthalmopathy and stable hyperthyroidism were told apart by a 13 V-J model. Among clonotypes expanded in thyroid above 0.001, most were also found in blood.

Amplification targeted TCR beta CDR3 regions from RNA transcripts. Primed by the HTBI set, a first-round RT-PCR was run on the TCR CDR3. TCRdb recomputed calls from the multiplex PCR reads with MiXCR, one row per CDR3 protein. The sample contains some 760,000 distinct CDR3 sequences, 12% to 15% of which appear only once. Ten or more counts support this clonotype. Its antigen is still unknown. The CDR3 runs to 14 residues. In germline, CDR1 is GTSNPN, CDR2 SVGIG (reference sequence). The trim removed 3 bases at V and 1 base at J, leaving 5 bases unmatched. The gene calls are TRBV30 and TRBJ1-1; 7 nucleotides agree with TRBD1. Sequencing input: blood. This TCR was sampled from a young woman with Graves' hyperthyroidism. CDR3 protein: CAWSTGTANTEAFF. The CDR3 DNA reads TGTGCCTGGAGCACCGGGACAGCGAACACTGAAGCTTTCTTT.